In this sample, the clone carrying this TCR beta chain turned up once. Its cognate antigen is unknown. Unique molecular identifiers tagged the TCRbeta library. A single record per CDR3 protein comes from TCRdb applying MiXCR to the PCR reads. The sample includes about 470,000 distinct CDR3 sequences, 43% of them seen just once. Germline V gene lookup returns CDR1 SQVTM and CDR2 ANQGSEA. Germline trimming cut 3 bases from V and 2 bases from J; bases unmatched to any gene: 5. The length of the CDR3 is 14 residues. The sample is drawn from a study of T-cell reconstitution after alpha-beta-depleted transplantation in children. The study's findings and limits: About two months after transplant, alpha-beta T cells reportedly came from several hundred expanded graft clones. T-cell numbers and diversity, one year after transplant, stemmed largely from T cells that were newly produced. At day 60, the high TCRbeta diversity found in some patients originated from recipient T cells and thymic progenitors that had survived.

The V and J genes are TRBV29-1 and TRBJ2-3; TRBD2 aligns across 7 bases. The sequenced sample was PBMCs, obtained before TCRalphabeta/CD19-depleted stem cell transplant. The origin of this receptor is a girl aged 2 to 10 with aplastic anemia, due to receive a stem cell transplant. In DNA form, the CDR3 reads TGCAGCGTTGAGGGGCGGGACTACACAGATACGCAGTATTTT. Translated: CSVEGRDYTDTQYF.